The 4 T cell receptor beta chains in this list originate from one sample, sequenced in a study of technical replicates of blood from a handful of donors. The table came from immunoSEQ multiplex PCR; TCRdb's copy has only in-frame clones and leaves some out. The repertoire holds about 80,000 clones, with 70% to 90% as singletons. Sequencing was performed on T cells isolated from PBMCs. The receptors stem from a human donor in good health.

Only a few counts were recorded for this clone. The chain combines TRBV7-3 with TRBJ2-7, with a weak D call TRBD2 (6 bases). CDR1 is SGHTA, CDR2 FQGTGA, per germline. The CDR3 extends over 11 amino acids. Trimming took off 5 bases at V and 7 bases at J, with 9 bases between the two ends. The CDR3 sequence: CASSPGLEQYF. DNA for the CDR3: TGTGCCAGCAGCCCTGGACTAGAGCAGTACTTC.

In its sample, this clone was seen once. At one end, the junction sequence differs from germline, possibly due to a read error. The genes are TRBV7-2 and TRBJ2-2; the D gene is possibly TRBD1 (6 bases). There are 16 residues in the CDR3. Germline CDR1 and CDR2: SGHTA and FQGNSA. As DNA, the CDR3 is TGTGCCAGCAGCTTATACAGGGCCCTGAACCCCGGGGAGCTGTTTTTT. Translating gives CASSLYRALNPGELFF.

The rearrangement links TRBV15 to TRBJ1-2, with D possibly matching TRBD1 (6 bases). Germline assignment: CDR1 LNHNV and CDR2 YYDKDF (reference sequence). This CDR3 is built from 11 residues. V lost 7 bases, J lost 5 bases, and 8 bases lay in between. The CDR3 nucleotides are TGTGCCACCACACAGGGATATGGCTACACCTTC. Its protein product is CATTQGYGYTF.

This sequence joins TRBV29-1 and TRBJ1-2, with 9 bases matching TRBD1. The V segment lost 3 bases and the J segment 7 bases; nucleotides outside the gene matches: 9. This CDR3 region has 14 residues. Germline V gene data show CDR1 as SQVTM and CDR2 as ANQGSEA. As DNA, the CDR3 is TGCAGCGTTGAGGTAGGACAGGGGATTCGTGGCTACACCTTC. Its translation is CSVEVGQGIRGYTF. The entire variable domain, with the rest obtained from reference TRBV29-1 and TRBJ1-2, is as follows: SAVISQKPSRDICQRGTSLTIQCQVDSQVTMMFWYRQQPGQSLTLIATANQGSEATYESGFVIDKFPISRPNLTFSTLTVSNMSPEDSSIYLCSVEVGQGIRGYTFGSGTRLTVV.